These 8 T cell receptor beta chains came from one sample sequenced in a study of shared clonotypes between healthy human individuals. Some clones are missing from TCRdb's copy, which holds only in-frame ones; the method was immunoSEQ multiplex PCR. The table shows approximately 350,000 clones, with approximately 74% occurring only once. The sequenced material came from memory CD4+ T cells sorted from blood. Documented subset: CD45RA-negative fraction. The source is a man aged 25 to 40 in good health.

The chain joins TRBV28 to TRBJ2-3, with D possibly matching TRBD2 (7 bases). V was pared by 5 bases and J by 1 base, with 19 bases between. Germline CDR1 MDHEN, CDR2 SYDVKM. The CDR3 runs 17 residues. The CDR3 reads CASSAYGGAWGTDTQYF. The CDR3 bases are TGTGCCAGCAGTGCCTATGGGGGGGCTTGGGGCACAGATACGCAGTATTTT.

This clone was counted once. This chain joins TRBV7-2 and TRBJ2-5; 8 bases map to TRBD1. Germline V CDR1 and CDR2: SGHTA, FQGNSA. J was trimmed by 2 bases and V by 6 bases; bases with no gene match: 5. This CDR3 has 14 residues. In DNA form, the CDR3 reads TGTGCCAGCAGTTCGAACAGGGGGCAAGAGACCCAGTACTTC. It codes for CASSSNRGQETQYF.

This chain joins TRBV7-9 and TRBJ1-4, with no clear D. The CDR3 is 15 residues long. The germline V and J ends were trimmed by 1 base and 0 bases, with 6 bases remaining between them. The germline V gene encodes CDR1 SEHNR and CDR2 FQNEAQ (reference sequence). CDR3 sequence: CASSLDTATNEKLFF. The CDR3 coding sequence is TGTGCCAGCAGCTTAGACACAGCAACTAATGAAAAACTGTTTTTT.

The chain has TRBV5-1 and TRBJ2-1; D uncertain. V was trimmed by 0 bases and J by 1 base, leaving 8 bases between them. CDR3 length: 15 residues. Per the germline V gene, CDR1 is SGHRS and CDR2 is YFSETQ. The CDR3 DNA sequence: TGCGCCAGCAGCTTGGAAGGTCCATCCTACAATGAGCAGTTCTTC. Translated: CASSLEGPSYNEQFF.

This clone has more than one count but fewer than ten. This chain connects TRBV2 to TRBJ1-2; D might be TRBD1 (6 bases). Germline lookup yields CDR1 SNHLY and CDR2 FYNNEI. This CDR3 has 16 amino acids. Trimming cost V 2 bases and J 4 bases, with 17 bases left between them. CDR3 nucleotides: TGTGCCAGCAGTGAACCTAGGGGGGGGTCGGCCTATGGCTACACCTTC. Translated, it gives CASSEPRGGSAYGYTF.

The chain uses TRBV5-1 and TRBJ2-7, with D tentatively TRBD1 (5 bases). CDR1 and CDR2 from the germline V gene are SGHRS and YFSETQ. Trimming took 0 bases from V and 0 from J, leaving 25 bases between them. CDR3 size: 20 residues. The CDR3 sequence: CASSLAQGLGEIKSSYEQYF. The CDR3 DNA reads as TGCGCCAGCAGCTTGGCCCAGGGTTTGGGCGAGATCAAAAGCTCCTACGAGCAGTACTTC. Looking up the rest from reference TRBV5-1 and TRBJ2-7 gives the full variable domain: KAGVTQTPRYLIKTRGQQVTLSCSPISGHRSVSWYQQTPGQGLQFLFEYFSETQRNKGNFPGRFSGRQFSNSRSEMNVSTLELGDSALYLCASSLAQGLGEIKSSYEQYFGPGTRLTVT.

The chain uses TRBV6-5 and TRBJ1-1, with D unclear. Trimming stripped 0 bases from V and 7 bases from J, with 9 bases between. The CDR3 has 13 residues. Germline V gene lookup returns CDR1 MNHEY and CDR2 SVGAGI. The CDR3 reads CASSYSGLGEAFF. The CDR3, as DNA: TGTGCCAGCAGTTACTCGGGTTTAGGTGAAGCTTTCTTT.

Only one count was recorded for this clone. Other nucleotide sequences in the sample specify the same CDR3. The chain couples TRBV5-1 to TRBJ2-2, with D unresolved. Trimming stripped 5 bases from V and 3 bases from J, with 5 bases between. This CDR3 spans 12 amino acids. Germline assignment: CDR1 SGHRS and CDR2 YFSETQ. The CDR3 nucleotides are TGCGCCAGCAGTAGGGACACCGGGGAGCTGTTTTTT. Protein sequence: CASSRDTGELFF.